The source of this TCR beta chain is a study of shared clonotypes between healthy human individuals. The trim removed 1 base at V and 9 bases at J, leaving 6 bases unmatched. Germline V gives CDR1 SGHVS, CDR2 FNYEAQ. CDR3 length: 15 residues. Clones were read by immunoSEQ multiplex PCR, and TCRdb kept only the in-frame ones, dropping some. This sample has a few million clones, with approximately 93% found just once. The sequence was collected from a man aged 18 to 30 in good health. Some clones in this sample may be carry-over from other donors' samples. The sequenced material came from naive CD4+ T cells from PBMCs. Specified subset: CD45RA+ positively selected. The chain employs TRBV7-6 and TRBJ1-5, with TRBD1 matching 10 bases. In nucleotides, the CDR3 is TGTGCCAGCAGCTTAGGAGACAGGGGGCTACCGCCCCAGCATTTT. Residues: CASSLGDRGLPPQHF.